This T cell receptor (beta chain) originates from a study of blood T cell repertoires in COVID-19. Study-wide context: Nucleic acid was either cDNA or gDNA, and it came from T cells, B-cell-depleted T cells, or PBMCs.

The CDR3 runs to 15 residues. Deletions cut 6 bases from V and 4 bases from J, with 18 bases between. Germline CDR1 is SNHLY and CDR2 is FYNNEI. Per the original data handling: The authors estimated nucleated cell counts from reference gene primer amplification. Clones were read by immunoSEQ multiplex PCR, and TCRdb kept only the in-frame ones, dropping some. The DNA gave D and trimming, while V, J and clone size come from that table. The table records some 370,000 clones, roughly 90% of them present only once. The V and J genes are TRBV2 and TRBJ1-2; unclear D gene. What was sequenced was peripheral blood. The receptor's source is a man between 18 and 35 years old with active or convalescent COVID-19. The CDR3 loop reads CASSLSDPGVYGYTF. In nucleotides, the CDR3 is TGTGCCAGCAGCCTTTCGGATCCCGGGGTCTATGGCTACACCTTC. Full variable domain (missing parts from reference TRBV2 and TRBJ1-2): EPEVTQTPSHQVTQMGQEVILRCVPISNHLYFYWYRQILGQKVEFLVSFYNNEISEKSEIFDDQFSVERPDGSNFTLKIRSTKLEDSAMYFCASSLSDPGVYGYTFGSGTRLTVV.